This T cell receptor (beta chain) came from a study of T-cell reconstitution after alpha-beta-depleted transplantation in children. For TCRbeta, the library was prepared with unique molecular identifiers. Each CDR3 protein gets one entry after TCRdb re-called the PCR reads with MiXCR. The data hold 200,000 to 250,000 distinct CDR3 sequences, with around 7.5% observed a single time. This clonotype was counted many times. The CDR3 loop spans 14 amino acids. Per germline, CDR1 SGHDN and CDR2 FVKESK. V shed 1 base and J shed 2 bases, with 8 bases lying between them. The sample was PBMCs, mostly from graft donor cells, taken 180 days after TCRalphabeta/CD19-depleted stem cell transplant. The clonotype comes from a male patient younger than 18 who had a stem cell transplant for acute lymphoblastic leukemia, so the T cells may come from the graft donor. The rearrangement joins TRBV14 to TRBJ2-5; TRBD1 might be the D (6 bases). The CDR3 spells CASSQGGRQETQYF. In DNA form, the CDR3 reads TGTGCCAGCAGCCAAGGGGGGCGTCAAGAGACCCAGTACTTC.